This T cell receptor (beta chain) was profiled in a study of T cell changes during pregnancy in multiple sclerosis. Looked up from germline, CDR1 is SGHAT and CDR2 is FQDESV (reference sequence). The length of the CDR3 is 13 residues. Trimming removed 5 bases from V and 9 bases from J, with 14 bases in between. Sequenced by immunoSEQ multiplex PCR; TCRdb stores in-frame clones only, minus some. The sample lists 50,000 to 65,000 clones, 85% to 95% occurring once. V usage is TRBV11-1 and J usage is TRBJ2-1, with D perhaps matching TRBD2 (6 bases). This clonotype was obtained from a female donor with multiple sclerosis, enrolled in a pregnancy study. Sequenced here: CD8+ T cells from peripheral blood mononuclear cells, sampled in the second trimester of pregnancy. For the CDR3, the DNA is TGTGCCAGCAGCGCCTTCAACGGGGGTGAGCAGTTCTTC. It specifies CASSAFNGGEQFF.